These T cell receptor beta chains were read from a single sample in a study of response to subunit inactivated influenza vaccine. TCRdb processed the RT-PCR reads anew with MiXCR; each CDR3 protein has one entry. Of some 500,000 distinct CDR3 sequences listed, about 25% were seen once; the top ten hold 1.5% to 2%. The sample was CD4+ T cells sorted from PBMCs, taken more than 4 days after vaccination. These TCRs come from a man aged 50 or older who received an inactivated influenza vaccine. Each CDR3 is given with its conserved first and last residue. Each record gives: J gene, V gene, clone size, CDR3 length, D gene, CDR3 protein, CDR3 DNA. The D gene is left open where the match is weak. Size is omitted from some rows. Given values are once, few, many or a class for expanded clones.

TRBJ2-1 TRBV5-1 many 14 . CASSLGESYNEQFF TGCGCCAGCAGCTTGGGGGAGTCCTACAATGAGCAGTTCTTC
TRBJ2-3 TRBV7-2 . 12 . CASSLYADTQYF TGTGCCAGCAGCTTATATGCAGATACGCAGTATTTT
TRBJ2-6 TRBV5-1 . 18 TRBD1 CASSLRTGGFSGANVLTF TGCGCCAGCAGTCTCCGGACAGGGGGCTTCTCTGGGGCCAACGTCCTGACTTTC
TRBJ2-1 TRBV2 many 16 TRBD2 CASKGVGLASYNEQFF TGTGCCAGCAAGGGGGTGGGACTAGCTTCCTACAATGAGCAGTTCTTC
TRBJ1-2 TRBV18 . 13 . CASSPTYYYGYTF TGTGCCAGCTCACCGACATACTACTATGGCTACACCTTC
TRBJ2-7 TRBV28 few 15 . CASSLGSSSSYEQYF TGTGCCAGCAGTTTAGGGTCATCGAGCTCCTACGAGCAGTACTTC
TRBJ2-1 TRBV6-2/TRBV6-3 . 15 TRBD1 CASSYATGQAHEQFF TGTGCCAGCAGTTACGCGACGGGACAGGCCCATGAGCAGTTCTTC
TRBJ2-3 TRBV15 few 13 . CATKMGHPDTQYF TGTGCCACCAAAATGGGACACCCAGATACGCAGTATTTT
TRBJ2-5 TRBV29-1 . 13 . CSVVLSTGTATAF TGCAGCGTTGTGTTAAGTACCGGGACCGCAACCGCTTTC
TRBJ2-1 TRBV20-1 many 23 TRBD2 CSARDRKAWLAGAMAHRYNEQFF TGCAGTGCTAGAGACCGAAAGGCGTGGCTAGCGGGAGCGATGGCCCACCGCTACAATGAGCAGTTCTTC
TRBJ2-1 TRBV7-7 . 15 . CASSRDTSSYNEQFF TGTGCTAGCAGTCGGGACACCAGCTCCTACAATGAGCAGTTCTTC
TRBJ2-2 TRBV5-1 . 15 . CASSLSLEMNGELFF TGCGCCAGCAGCTTGTCCCTGGAAATGAACGGGGAGCTGTTTTTT
TRBJ1-5 TRBV20-1 few 14 TRBD1 CSARQGSSNQPQHF TGCAGTGCTCGACAGGGTTCTAGCAATCAGCCCCAGCATTTT
TRBJ1-5 TRBV20-1 . 15 TRBD1 CSARFGTDSNQPQHF TGCAGTGCTAGATTCGGGACAGATAGCAATCAGCCCCAGCATTTT
TRBJ2-7 TRBV5-6 . 14 . CASYLGTVDKEQYF TGTGCCAGCTATCTCGGAACAGTGGATAAGGAGCAGTACTTC
TRBJ2-1 TRBV5-1 . 14 TRBD2 CASTTSGGGNEQFF TGCGCCAGCACTACTAGCGGGGGGGGGAATGAGCAGTTCTTC
TRBJ2-1 TRBV5-1 . 14 . CASSLNALDNEQFF TGCGCCAGCAGCTTGAACGCCCTAGATAATGAGCAGTTCTTC
TRBJ2-1 TRBV4-3 . 14 . CASSQGETRGEQFF TGCGCCAGCAGCCAAGGAGAAACAAGGGGTGAGCAGTTCTTC
TRBJ1-1 TRBV10-3 few 15 . CAISGQVGLNTEAFF TGTGCCATCAGTGGACAGGTGGGCCTGAACACTGAAGCTTTCTTT
TRBJ1-3 TRBV9 few 15 TRBD1 CASSPGVGQGVTIYF TGTGCCAGCAGCCCCGGTGTTGGACAGGGGGTCACCATATATTTT
TRBJ2-3 TRBV20-1 few 17 . CSARDARWTYNTDTQYF TGCAGTGCTAGAGACGCCCGGTGGACTTATAACACAGATACGCAGTATTTT
TRBJ2-1 TRBV25-1 . 9 . CARSSEQFF TGTGCCAGATCGTCCGAGCAGTTCTTC
TRBJ1-6 TRBV30 . 18 . CAWSTSLRTARYNSPLHF TGTGCCTGGAGTACATCACTAAGGACAGCAAGATATAATTCACCCCTCCACTTT
TRBJ2-5 TRBV9 . 15 . CASSVGGGWQETQYF TGTGCCAGCAGCGTAGGTGGGGGCTGGCAAGAGACCCAGTACTTC
TRBJ2-7 TRBV6-2/TRBV6-3 many 16 TRBD1 CASSYSNRGLSYEQYF TGTGCCAGCAGTTACTCGAACAGGGGCTTGTCCTACGAGCAGTACTTC
TRBJ2-2 TRBV28 many 16 TRBD1 CASSALGQVNTGELFF TGTGCCAGCAGTGCATTGGGACAGGTGAACACCGGGGAGCTGTTTTTT
TRBJ1-5 TRBV7-2 . 15 TRBD1 CASSGNRGSNQPQHF TGTGCCAGCAGCGGAAACAGGGGAAGCAATCAGCCCCAGCATTTT
TRBJ2-7 TRBV11-2 few 15 TRBD1 CASSLQNRGLYEQYF TGTGCCAGCAGCTTACAGAACAGGGGGTTATACGAGCAGTACTTC
TRBJ2-7 TRBV12-3/TRBV12-4 few 14 TRBD2 CASTSGGGPHEQYF TGTGCCAGCACGTCCGGGGGGGGGCCCCACGAGCAGTACTTC
TRBJ1-4 TRBV20-1 few 13 . CSAKQGTNEKLFF TGCAGTGCCAAACAGGGAACTAATGAAAAACTGTTTTTT
TRBJ2-2 TRBV12-3/TRBV12-4 many 11 . CASRGTGELFF TGTGCCTCCCGGGGCACCGGGGAGCTGTTTTTT